This TCR beta chain comes out of a study of regulatory T cells in long-lasting Graves disease. Overall study results and limits: TRBV28, TRBJ1-2 and TRBJ2-5 were favored in persistent disease.

Relying on iRepertoire HTBI primers and Arm-PCR of CDR3 regions, the team built TCR beta libraries. TCRdb fed the multiplex PCR reads into MiXCR, producing one record per CDR3 protein. This table holds about 440,000 distinct CDR3 sequences, approximately 15% found once. The CDR3 length is 14 residues. Germline V lookup: CDR1 SGHAT, CDR2 FQNNGV. With 5 bases clipped from V and 4 bases from J, the junction kept 8 bases outside the gene matches. As to time point: newly diagnosed GD, antithyroid drugs for less than 3 months. Researchers made the TCR library from RNA that was extracted from PBMCs. In its sample, this clonotype was seen many times. Its antigen is unknown. These same records also appear under a second study, on T cells in Graves' hyperthyroidism and ophthalmopathy. That publication notes: In patients aged 18 to 65, hyperthyroidism was newly diagnosed, with duration under 2 months. TCR CDR3 underwent first-round RT-PCR with the HTBI primer set. Blood also showed most of the thyroid clonotypes that were expanded above 0.001.

The material was peripheral blood mononuclear cells (PBMCs), obtained at new diagnosis, from a patient treated with antithyroid drugs. This chain joins TRBV11-2 and TRBJ2-7; 7 nucleotides agree with TRBD1. The origin of this receptor is a woman aged 25 to 39 with Graves disease. The DNA of the CDR3 is TGTGCCAGCAGCGGATCGACAGGGACGTACGAGCAGTACTTC. This translates into CASSGSTGTYEQYF.